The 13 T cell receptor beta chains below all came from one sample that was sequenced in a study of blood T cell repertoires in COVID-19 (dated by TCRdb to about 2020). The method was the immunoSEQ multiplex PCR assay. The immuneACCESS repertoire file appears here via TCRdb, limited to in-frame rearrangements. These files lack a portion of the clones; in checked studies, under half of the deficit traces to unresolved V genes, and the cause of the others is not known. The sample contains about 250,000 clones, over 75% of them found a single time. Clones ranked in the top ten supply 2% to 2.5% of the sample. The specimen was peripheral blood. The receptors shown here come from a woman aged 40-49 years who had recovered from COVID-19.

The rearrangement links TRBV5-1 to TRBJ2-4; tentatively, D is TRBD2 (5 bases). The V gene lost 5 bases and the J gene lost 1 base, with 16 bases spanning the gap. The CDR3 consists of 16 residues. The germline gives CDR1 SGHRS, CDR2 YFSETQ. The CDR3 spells CASSESTGGAKNIQYF. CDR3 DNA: TGCGCCAGCAGTGAGAGTACGGGCGGGGCCAAAAACATTCAGTACTTC.

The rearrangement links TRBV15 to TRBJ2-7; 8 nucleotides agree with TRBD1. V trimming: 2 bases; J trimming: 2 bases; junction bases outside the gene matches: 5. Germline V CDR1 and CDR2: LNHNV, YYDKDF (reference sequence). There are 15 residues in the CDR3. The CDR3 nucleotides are TGTGCCACCAGCAGACCAACGGGACAGGCCTACGAGCAGTACTTC. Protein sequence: CATSRPTGQAYEQYF.

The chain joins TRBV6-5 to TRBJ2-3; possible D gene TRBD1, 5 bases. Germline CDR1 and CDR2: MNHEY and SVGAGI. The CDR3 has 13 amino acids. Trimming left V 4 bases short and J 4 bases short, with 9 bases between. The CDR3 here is CASSSSRADTQYF. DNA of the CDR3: TGTGCCAGCAGTTCCAGCAGGGCAGATACGCAGTATTTT.

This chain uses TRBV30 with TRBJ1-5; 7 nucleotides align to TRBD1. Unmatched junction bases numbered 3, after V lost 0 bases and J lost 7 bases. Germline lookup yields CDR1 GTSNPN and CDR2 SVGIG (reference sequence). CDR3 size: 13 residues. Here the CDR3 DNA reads TGTGCCTGGAGTGTACAGGGGCGGCAGCCCCAGCATTTT. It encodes CAWSVQGRQPQHF.

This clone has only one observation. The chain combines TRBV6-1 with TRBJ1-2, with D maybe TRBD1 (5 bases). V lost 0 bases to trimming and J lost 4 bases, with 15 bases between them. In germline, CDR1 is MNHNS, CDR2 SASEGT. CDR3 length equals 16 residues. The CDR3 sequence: CASSEADGQGLYGYTF. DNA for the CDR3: TGTGCCAGCAGTGAAGCTGATGGGCAGGGCCTCTATGGCTACACCTTC.

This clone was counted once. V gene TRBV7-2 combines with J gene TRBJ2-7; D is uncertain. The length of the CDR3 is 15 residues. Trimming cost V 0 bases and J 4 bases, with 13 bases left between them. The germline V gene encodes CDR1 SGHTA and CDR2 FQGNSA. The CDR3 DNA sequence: TGTGCCAGCAGCTTAGCCTACTCGGAGCAGTACGAGCAGTACTTC. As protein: CASSLAYSEQYEQYF.

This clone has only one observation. The DNA of the CDR3 is TGTGCCAGTAGTAAACTAGCGGACGCCTACGAGCAGTACTTC. It yields the protein CASSKLADAYEQYF. The chain uses TRBV19 and TRBJ2-7; 8 bases agree with TRBD2. Per the germline V gene, CDR1 is LNHDA and CDR2 is SQIVND (reference sequence). With V trimmed by 4 bases and J by 2 bases, 4 bases remained unmatched. CDR3 length equals 14 residues. Supplemented by reference TRBV19 and TRBJ2-7, the full variable domain reads DGGITQSPKYLFRKEGQNVTLSCEQNLNHDAMYWYRQDPGQGLRLIYYSQIVNDFQKGDIAEGYSVSREKKESFPLTVTSAQKNPTAFYLCASSKLADAYEQYFGPGTRLTVT.

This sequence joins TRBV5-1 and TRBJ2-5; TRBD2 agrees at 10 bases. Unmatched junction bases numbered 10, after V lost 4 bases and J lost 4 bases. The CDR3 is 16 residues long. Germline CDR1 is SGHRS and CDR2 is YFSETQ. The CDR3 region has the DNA TGCGCCAGCAGCCGTTTAAGCGGGGGGGCCCCAGAGACCCAGTACTTC. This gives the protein CASSRLSGGAPETQYF. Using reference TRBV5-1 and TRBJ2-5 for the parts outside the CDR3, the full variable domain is KAGVTQTPRYLIKTRGQQVTLSCSPISGHRSVSWYQQTPGQGLQFLFEYFSETQRNKGNFPGRFSGRQFSNSRSEMNVSTLELGDSALYLCASSRLSGGAPETQYFGPGTRLLVL.

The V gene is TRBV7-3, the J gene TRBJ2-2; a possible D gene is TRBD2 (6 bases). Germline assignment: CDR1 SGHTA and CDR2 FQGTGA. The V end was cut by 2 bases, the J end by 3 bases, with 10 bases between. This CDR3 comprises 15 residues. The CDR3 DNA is TGTGCCAGCAGCTTACCCTCGGGGGACACCGGGGAGCTGTTTTTT. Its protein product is CASSLPSGDTGELFF.

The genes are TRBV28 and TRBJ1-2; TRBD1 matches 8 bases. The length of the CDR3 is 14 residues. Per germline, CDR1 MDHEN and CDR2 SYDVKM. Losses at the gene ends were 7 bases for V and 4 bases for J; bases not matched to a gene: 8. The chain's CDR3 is CASTAGGYGYGYTF. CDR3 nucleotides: TGTGCCAGCACCGCAGGGGGCTACGGCTATGGCTACACCTTC.

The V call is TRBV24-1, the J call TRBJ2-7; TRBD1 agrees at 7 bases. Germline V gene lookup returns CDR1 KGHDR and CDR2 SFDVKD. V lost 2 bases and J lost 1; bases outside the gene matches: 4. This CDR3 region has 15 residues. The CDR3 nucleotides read TGTGCCACCAGTGATTCGACAGGGTCTTCCTACGAGCAGTACTTC. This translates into CATSDSTGSSYEQYF.

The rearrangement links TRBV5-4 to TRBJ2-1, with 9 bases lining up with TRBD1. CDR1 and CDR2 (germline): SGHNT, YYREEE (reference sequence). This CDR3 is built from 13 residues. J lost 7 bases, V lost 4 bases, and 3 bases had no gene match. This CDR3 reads CASSRDRGNEQFF. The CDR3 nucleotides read TGTGCCAGCAGCCGAGACAGGGGGAATGAGCAGTTCTTC.

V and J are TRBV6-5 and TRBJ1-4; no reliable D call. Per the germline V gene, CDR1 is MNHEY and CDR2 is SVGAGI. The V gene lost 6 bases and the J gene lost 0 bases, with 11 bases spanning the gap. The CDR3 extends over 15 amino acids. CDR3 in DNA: TGTGCCAGCAGAAATGGGCCATCAACTAATGAAAAACTGTTTTTT. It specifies CASRNGPSTNEKLFF.